This TCR beta chain was captured by sequencing in a study of T cells in Graves' hyperthyroidism and ophthalmopathy. Study-level points and caveats: Researchers found most expanded thyroid clonotypes above 0.001 in blood as well.

The germline CDR1 and CDR2 sequences are SQVTM and ANQGSEA. V dropped 6 bases and J dropped 5 bases, with 14 bases sitting between them. This CDR3 is built from 12 residues. Regarding this clonotype: The antigen remains undetermined.

There were TCR beta CDR3 regions amplified from RNA transcripts. With the HTBI primer set, the TCR CDR3 went through a first round of RT-PCR. TCRdb re-called the multiplex PCR reads through MiXCR, storing one row per CDR3 protein. The sample carries more than 500,000 distinct CDR3 sequences, roughly 15% recorded once. Lactation, pregnancy, other autoimmune disease or uncontrolled infection excluded patients. This chain links TRBV29-1 with TRBJ2-7; D ambiguous. The sample taken for sequencing was blood. The source is a woman aged 40-49 years with Graves' ophthalmopathy. The CDR3 is CSVDLGSDEQYF. CDR3 sequence (DNA): TGCAGCGTCGACTTGGGTTCGGACGAGCAGTACTTC.